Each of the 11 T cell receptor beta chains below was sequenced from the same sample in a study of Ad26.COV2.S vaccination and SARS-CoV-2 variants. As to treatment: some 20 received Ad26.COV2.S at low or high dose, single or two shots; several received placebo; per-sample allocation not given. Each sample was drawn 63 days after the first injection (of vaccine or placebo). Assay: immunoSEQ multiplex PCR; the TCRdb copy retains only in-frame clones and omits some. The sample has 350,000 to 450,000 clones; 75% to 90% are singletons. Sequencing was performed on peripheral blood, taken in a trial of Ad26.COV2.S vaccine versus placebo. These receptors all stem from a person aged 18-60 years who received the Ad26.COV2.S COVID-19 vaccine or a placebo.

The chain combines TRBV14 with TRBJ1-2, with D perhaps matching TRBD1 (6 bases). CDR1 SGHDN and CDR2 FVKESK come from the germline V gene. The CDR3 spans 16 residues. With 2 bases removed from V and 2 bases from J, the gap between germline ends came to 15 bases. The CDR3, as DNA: TGTGCCAGCAGCCAAACCGGGGGGGCAGAAAACTATGGCTACACCTTC. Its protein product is CASSQTGGAENYGYTF.

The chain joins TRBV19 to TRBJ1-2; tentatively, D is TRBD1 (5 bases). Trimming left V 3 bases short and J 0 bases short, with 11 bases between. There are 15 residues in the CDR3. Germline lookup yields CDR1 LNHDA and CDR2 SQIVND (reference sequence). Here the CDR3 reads CASSMVGEANYGYTF. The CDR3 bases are TGTGCCAGTAGTATGGTAGGGGAGGCTAACTATGGCTACACCTTC.

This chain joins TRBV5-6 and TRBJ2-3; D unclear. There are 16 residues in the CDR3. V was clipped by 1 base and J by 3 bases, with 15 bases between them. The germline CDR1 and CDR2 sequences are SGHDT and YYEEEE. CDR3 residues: CASSLLSSGITDTQYF. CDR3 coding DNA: TGTGCCAGCAGCTTGCTGTCTAGTGGTATTACAGATACGCAGTATTTT.

CDR3 residues: CASSISGEDEQYF. For the CDR3, the DNA is TGTGCCAGTAGTATTTCCGGAGAGGACGAGCAGTACTTC. This sequence joins TRBV19 and TRBJ2-7; no clear D gene. The germline V gene encodes CDR1 LNHDA and CDR2 SQIVND (reference sequence). V lost 3 bases and J 5 bases, leaving 11 bases between the germline ends. The CDR3 covers 13 residues.

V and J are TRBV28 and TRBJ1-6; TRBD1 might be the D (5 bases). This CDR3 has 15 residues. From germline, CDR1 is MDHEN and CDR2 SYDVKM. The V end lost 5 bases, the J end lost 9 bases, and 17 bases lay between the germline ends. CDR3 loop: CASSGSGPPISPLHF. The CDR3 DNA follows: TGTGCCAGCAGTGGATCGGGGCCGCCAATTTCACCCCTCCACTTT.

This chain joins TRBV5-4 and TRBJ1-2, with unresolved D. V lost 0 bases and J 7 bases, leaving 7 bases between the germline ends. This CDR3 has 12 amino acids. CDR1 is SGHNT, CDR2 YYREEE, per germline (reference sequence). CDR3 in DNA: TGTGCCAGCAGCTTGGAGGAGTCTGGCTACACCTTC. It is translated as CASSLEESGYTF.

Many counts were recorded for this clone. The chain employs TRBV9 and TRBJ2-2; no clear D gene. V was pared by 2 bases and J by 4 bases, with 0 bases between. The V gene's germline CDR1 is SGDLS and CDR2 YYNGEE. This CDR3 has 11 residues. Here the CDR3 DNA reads TGTGCCAGCAGCGTCACCGGGGAGCTGTTTTTT. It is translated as CASSVTGELFF.

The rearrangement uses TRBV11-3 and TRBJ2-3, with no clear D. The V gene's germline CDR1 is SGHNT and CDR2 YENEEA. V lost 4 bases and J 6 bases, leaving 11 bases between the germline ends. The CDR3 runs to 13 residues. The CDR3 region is CASSSNYYDTQYF. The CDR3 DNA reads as TGTGCCAGCAGCTCCAATTACTACGATACGCAGTATTTT.

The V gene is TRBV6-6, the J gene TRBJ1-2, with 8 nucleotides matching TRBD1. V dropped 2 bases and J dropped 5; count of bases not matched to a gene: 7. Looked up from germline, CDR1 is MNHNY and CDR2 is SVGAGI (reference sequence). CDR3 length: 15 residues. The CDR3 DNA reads TGTGCCAGCAGTTACGACCGGACAGGGCGGTATGGCTACACCTTC. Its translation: CASSYDRTGRYGYTF.

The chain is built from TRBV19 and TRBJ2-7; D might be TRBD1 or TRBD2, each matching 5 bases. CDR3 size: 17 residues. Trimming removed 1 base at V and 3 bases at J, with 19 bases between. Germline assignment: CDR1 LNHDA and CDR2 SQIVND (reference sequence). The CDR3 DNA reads TGTGCCAGTAGTATAGGGGGGTTGGGGCAGGGCATCTACGAGCAGTACTTC. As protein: CASSIGGLGQGIYEQYF. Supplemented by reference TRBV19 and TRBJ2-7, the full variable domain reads DGGITQSPKYLFRKEGQNVTLSCEQNLNHDAMYWYRQDPGQGLRLIYYSQIVNDFQKGDIAEGYSVSREKKESFPLTVTSAQKNPTAFYLCASSIGGLGQGIYEQYFGPGTRLTVT.

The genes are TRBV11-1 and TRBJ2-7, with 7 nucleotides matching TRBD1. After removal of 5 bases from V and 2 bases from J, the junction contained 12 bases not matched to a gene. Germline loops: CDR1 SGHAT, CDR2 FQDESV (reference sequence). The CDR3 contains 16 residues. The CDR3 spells CASSHQPYGTAYEQYF. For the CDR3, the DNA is TGTGCCAGCAGCCACCAGCCTTACGGGACAGCCTACGAGCAGTACTTC. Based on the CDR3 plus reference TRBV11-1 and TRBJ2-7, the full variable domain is EAEVAQSPRYKITEKSQAVAFWCDPISGHATLYWYRQILGQGPELLVQFQDESVVDDSQLPKDRFSAERLKGVDSTLKIQPAELGDSAMYLCASSHQPYGTAYEQYFGPGTRLTVT.